The T cell receptor (beta chain) under discussion was sequenced for a study of blood T cell repertoires in COVID-19. As for the study in general: The cDNA or gDNA used as material had been derived from T cells, B-cell-depleted T cells, or PBMCs.

Authors' methods: Quantification of nucleated cells was approximated via reference gene primer amplification. Some clones are missing from TCRdb's copy, which holds only in-frame ones; the method was immunoSEQ multiplex PCR. The V and J calls and clone size were taken over from that table, and D and trimming were inferred from the DNA. The data hold under 400,000 clones, with over 75% observed a single time. This TCR came from a woman younger than 45 with COVID-19, enrolled during active disease. The sequenced material came from peripheral blood.

CDR3 in amino acids: CASIKTGLGYTF. The DNA for the CDR3 is TGTGCCAGCATTAAGACAGGGCTTGGCTACACCTTC. This sequence joins TRBV2 and TRBJ1-2; 7 bases are shared with TRBD1. Trimming cost V 7 bases and J 7 bases; bases outside gene matches: 6. The CDR3 sequence is 12 residues long. Germline V gives CDR1 SNHLY, CDR2 FYNNEI.